Below, one T cell receptor beta chain is given with its context. The data were taken from a study of blood T cell repertoires in COVID-19. About the research overall: T cells, B-cell-depleted T cells, or PBMCs supplied cDNA or gDNA.

There are 18 residues in the CDR3. Per the germline V gene, CDR1 is KGHSH and CDR2 is LQKENI. The V segment lost 2 bases and the J segment 1 base; nucleotides outside the gene matches: 13. Those who participated ranged in age from roughly 18 to 90 years and resided in about 24 US areas. Authors' analysis steps: Scientists estimated how many nucleated cells there were by amplifying reference gene primers. This table comes from immunoSEQ multiplex PCR, and its TCRdb copy is limited to in-frame clones, with some not included. V and J calls and clone size are as listed in that table; D and trimming were resolved from the DNA. The sample lists nearly 200,000 clones, roughly four fifths seen once, with roughly 7% in the top ten.

The TCR was taken from a man aged 35 to 55 who had recovered from COVID-19. Sequencing was carried out using PBMCs or T cells enriched from blood (not recorded which). V is TRBV18 and J is TRBJ1-1, with 7 nucleotides matching TRBD1. The CDR3 DNA is TGTGCCAGCTCACCAGGGCCGGGACAGACAACCAAGAACACTGAAGCTTTCTTT. Amino acids: CASSPGPGQTTKNTEAFF.